This T cell receptor (beta chain) was identified during a study of shared clonotypes between healthy human individuals. Clones were sequenced by immunoSEQ multiplex PCR, and TCRdb holds only the in-frame ones, with some missing. The profile shows about 2.1 million clones, around 93% of them singletons. Germline V gene sequence: CDR1 SGHVS, CDR2 FQNEAQ. The CDR3 covers 14 residues. Trimming took off 5 bases at V and 4 bases at J, with 15 bases between the two ends. Positive CCR7 selection of CD45RO-negative cells yielded the naive CD8 cells, and terminally differentiated effector memory CD45RA+ cells were excluded.

The source is a man younger than 35 in good health. Some clones in this sample may be carry-over from other donors' samples. The material sequenced was naive CD8+ T cells from PBMCs. The chain is built from TRBV7-8 and TRBJ2-7; the D gene is possibly TRBD2 (6 bases). CDR3 in DNA: TGTGCCAGCAGCCCCTCGGGGCTAGCGTACGAGCAGTACTTC. It codes for CASSPSGLAYEQYF.